This T cell receptor (beta chain) was obtained from a study of yellow fever vaccine responses in identical twins. TCRdb passed the RT-PCR reads through MiXCR, listing each CDR3 protein once. There are about 11,000 distinct CDR3 sequences in the sample; 70% to 85% occur only once, and 6% to 8.5% lies in the top ten. Germline V CDR1 and CDR2: LNHDA, SQIVND (reference sequence). This CDR3 comprises 15 residues. V gave up 6 bases and J gave up 8 bases, with 22 bases separating them. General study results and limits: Among the twins, the vaccine T cell response reportedly seemed partly convergent and partly personalized.

On this clonotype itself: What it binds is not known.

The material was T cells from blood (PBMCs), unsorted or a sorted subset (not recorded which), obtained before or after yellow fever vaccination (not recorded which). The V gene is TRBV19, the J gene TRBJ1-2; D uncertain. The TCR was taken from a woman aged 18 to 35 who received the yellow fever vaccine. CDR3 in DNA: TGTGCCAGTAGCCGATTGGAGGAGGGTTCCTACGGCTACACCTTC. Protein: CASSRLEEGSYGYTF.